Following are 25 T cell receptor beta chains from one sample sequenced in a study of cytomegalovirus exposure and HLA in healthy donors. 13 Jbeta primers and 60 Vbeta primers were used for the PCR. Repertoires were generated with immunoSEQ multiplex PCR, while TCRdb's copy carries only in-frame clones and drops some. Among 120,000 or so clones listed, 80% were seen once. Input material: PBMCs. These receptors originate from a female donor in good health and CMV-seronegative.

In this sample, this clone turned up once. One end of the junction does not line up with germline, which may come from a read error. The rearrangement joins TRBV7-2 to TRBJ2-6; weak D call: TRBD1 (5 bases). The CDR3 consists of 13 residues. CDR1 is SGHTA, CDR2 FQGNSA, per germline. CDR3 sequence (DNA): TGTGCCGGACACAGCTCTGGGGCCAACGGCCTGACTTTC. Its translation: CAGHSSGANGLTF.

The gene calls are TRBV5-1 and TRBJ2-7; 11 bases align to TRBD1. The length of the CDR3 is 14 residues. Germline-derived CDR1 and CDR2 are SGHRS and YFSETQ. Losses at the gene ends were 4 bases for V and 4 bases for J; bases not matched to a gene: 4. CDR3 nucleotide sequence: TGCGCCAGCAGCCCGGACAGGGGGCTATACGAGCAGTACTTC. Its protein is CASSPDRGLYEQYF. Filled out from reference TRBV5-1 and TRBJ2-7, the complete variable domain reads KAGVTQTPRYLIKTRGQQVTLSCSPISGHRSVSWYQQTPGQGLQFLFEYFSETQRNKGNFPGRFSGRQFSNSRSEMNVSTLELGDSALYLCASSPDRGLYEQYFGPGTRLTVT.

This clone was observed a few times. The chain recombines TRBV2 with TRBJ2-5; TRBD2 matches at 11 bases. Trimming removed 3 bases from V and 5 bases from J; junction bases left unmatched: 11. The CDR3 consists of 17 residues. Germline-derived CDR1 and CDR2 are SNHLY and FYNNEI. CDR3 loop: CASSESGLAGGTETQYF. The CDR3 coding sequence is TGTGCCAGCAGTGAGTCAGGGCTAGCGGGGGGCACGGAGACCCAGTACTTC.

In its sample, this clone was seen a few times. The gene calls are TRBV7-3 and TRBJ2-1, with 10 bases matching TRBD1. V lost 5 bases to trimming and J lost 4 bases; unmatched junction nucleotides: 8. This CDR3 comprises 16 residues. The V gene's germline CDR1 is SGHTA and CDR2 FQGTGA. The DNA for the CDR3 is TGTGCCAGCAGCCTACGGGACAGGGGTTCTTACAATGAGCAGTTCTTC. It codes for CASSLRDRGSYNEQFF.

CDR3 sequence (DNA): TGTGCCAGCAGTGAATATTTTCGACAGGGGGTCGACACTGAAGCTTTCTTT. Amino acid sequence: CASSEYFRQGVDTEAFF. The chain employs TRBV25-1 and TRBJ1-1; TRBD1 aligns across 9 bases. CDR1 is MGHDK and CDR2 is SYGVNS in the germline V gene. CDR3 length: 17 residues. Trimming at V came to 0 bases and at J to 3 bases, leaving 8 bases not matched to a gene. The variable domain in full, with the rest retrieved from reference TRBV25-1 and TRBJ1-1, is EADIYQTPRYLVIGTGKKITLECSQTMGHDKMYWYQQDPGMELHLIHYSYGVNSTEKGDLSSESTVSRIRTEHFPLTLESARPSHTSQYLCASSEYFRQGVDTEAFFGQGTRLTVV.

This rearrangement joins TRBV18 to TRBJ2-1, with 9 bases identical to TRBD2. In germline, CDR1 is KGHSH, CDR2 LQKENI. J gave up 3 bases and V 1 base, and 1 base lay outside the gene matches. The CDR3 spans 15 residues. CDR3 nucleotides: TGTGCCAGCTCACCACGGACTAGCGACTACAATGAGCAGTTCTTC. It translates to CASSPRTSDYNEQFF.

The sample holds one count of this clone. The chain carries TRBV5-4 and TRBJ2-1; D gene ambiguous. CDR3 length: 14 residues. Germline V gene lookup returns CDR1 SGHNT and CDR2 YYREEE (reference sequence). Trimming stripped 0 bases from V and 0 bases from J, with 4 bases between. The CDR3 spells CASSLEYSYNEQFF. DNA of the CDR3: TGTGCCAGCAGCTTGGAATACTCCTACAATGAGCAGTTCTTC.

The V gene is TRBV2, the J gene TRBJ1-6, with D hard to call. CDR1 is SNHLY and CDR2 is FYNNEI in the germline V gene. The germline V and J ends were trimmed by 4 bases and 3 bases, with 10 bases remaining between them. The CDR3 runs to 15 residues. CDR3 in amino acids: CASSVEWNYNSPLHF. The CDR3 nucleotides are TGTGCCAGCAGTGTGGAGTGGAACTATAATTCACCCCTCCACTTT.

The rearrangement uses TRBV28 and TRBJ1-1; no firm D call. This CDR3 has 11 residues. Germline values: CDR1 MDHEN, CDR2 SYDVKM. The ends were cut back, 8 bases at V and 10 bases at J, with 14 bases in the middle. CDR3 region: CASLGVHTAFF. The CDR3 nucleotides are TGTGCCAGCCTCGGGGTCCATACAGCTTTCTTT.

V and J are TRBV11-2 and TRBJ1-2, with TRBD1 as a possible D gene (6 bases). Trimming stripped 3 bases from V and 8 bases from J, with 13 bases between. Germline loops: CDR1 SGHAT, CDR2 FQNNGV. This CDR3 spans 13 amino acids. This CDR3 reads CASSLGVGAGYTF. CDR3 nucleotides: TGTGCCAGCAGCTTGGGGGTGGGGGCCGGCTACACCTTC. Using reference TRBV11-2 and TRBJ1-2 for the parts outside the CDR3, the full variable domain is EAGVAQSPRYKIIEKRQSVAFWCNPISGHATLYWYQQILGQGPKLLIQFQNNGVVDDSQLPKDRFSAERLKGVDSTLKIQPAKLEDSAVYLCASSLGVGAGYTFGSGTRLTVV.

This clone was found a few times. The chain uses TRBV6-1 and TRBJ1-2, with a weak D call TRBD1 (6 bases). V lost 1 base and J lost 4, with 10 bases in between. The CDR3 loop spans 14 amino acids. CDR1 and CDR2 from the germline V gene are MNHNS and SASEGT. The CDR3 sequence is CASSEVRTAYGYTF. The DNA for the CDR3 is TGTGCCAGCAGTGAAGTTCGGACAGCCTATGGCTACACCTTC.

This chain connects TRBV14 to TRBJ2-2; TRBD2 matches at 14 bases. J was trimmed by 5 bases and V by 1 base; bases with no gene match: 18. The germline V gene encodes CDR1 SGHDN and CDR2 FVKESK. This CDR3 region has 22 residues. The CDR3 region is CASSQALRDGGLAGGRTGELFF. CDR3 sequence (DNA): TGTGCCAGCAGCCAAGCCCTTCGGGACGGAGGACTAGCGGGAGGTCGTACCGGGGAGCTGTTTTTT.

This clone was detected only once. This sequence joins TRBV6-1 and TRBJ1-1; maybe TRBD1 (6 bases). The CDR3 is 15 residues long. Trimming took 6 bases from V and 0 from J, leaving 14 bases between them. CDR1 MNHNS and CDR2 SASEGT come from the germline V gene. The CDR3 loop reads CASRPTQGVNTEAFF. CDR3 bases: TGTGCCAGCAGGCCGACACAGGGAGTGAACACTGAAGCTTTCTTT.

This chain connects TRBV7-3 to TRBJ1-1; D gene ambiguous. This CDR3 comprises 13 residues. The ends were cut back, 4 bases at V and 1 base at J, with 7 bases in the middle. Germline values: CDR1 SGHTA, CDR2 FQGTGA. CDR3 bases: TGTGCCAGCAGCTACAGTGGGAACACTGAAGCTTTCTTT. Its protein is CASSYSGNTEAFF.

The chain recombines TRBV19 with TRBJ1-4; D uncertain. CDR3 size: 12 residues. Germline V gene sequence: CDR1 LNHDA, CDR2 SQIVND (reference sequence). The ends were cut back, 3 bases at V and 8 bases at J, with 7 bases in the middle. CDR3 sequence: CASSMGPEKLFF. CDR3 sequence (DNA): TGTGCCAGTAGTATGGGCCCGGAAAAACTGTTTTTT.

The rearrangement joins TRBV18 to TRBJ2-3; no clear D. V gave up 6 bases and J gave up 0 bases, with 13 bases separating them. CDR1 and CDR2 from the germline V gene are KGHSH and LQKENI. CDR3 size: 15 residues. The DNA of the CDR3 is TGTGCCAGCTCGCTGACACAAACTAGCACAGATACGCAGTATTTT. Translation: CASSLTQTSTDTQYF.

The gene calls are TRBV5-1 and TRBJ2-3, with 10 bases that match TRBD2. The CDR3 is 15 amino acids. The V segment lost 4 bases and the J segment 4 bases; nucleotides outside the gene matches: 6. Germline V gene lookup returns CDR1 SGHRS and CDR2 YFSETQ. CDR3 sequence (DNA): TGCGCCAGCAGCAGTAGCGGGGGGCGGTCAGATACGCAGTATTTT. It encodes CASSSSGGRSDTQYF. The full variable domain, with the rest looked up from reference TRBV5-1 and TRBJ2-3, is KAGVTQTPRYLIKTRGQQVTLSCSPISGHRSVSWYQQTPGQGLQFLFEYFSETQRNKGNFPGRFSGRQFSNSRSEMNVSTLELGDSALYLCASSSSGGRSDTQYFGPGTRLTVL.

The chain couples TRBV30 to TRBJ2-1; TRBD2 aligns across 12 bases. The CDR3 spans 15 residues. In germline, CDR1 is GTSNPN, CDR2 SVGIG (reference sequence). V lost 4 bases and J lost 0; bases outside the gene matches: 1. CDR3 residues: CAWTTSGSSYNEQFF. The CDR3 DNA follows: TGTGCCTGGACGACTAGCGGGAGCTCCTACAATGAGCAGTTCTTC.

This rearrangement joins TRBV6-5 to TRBJ1-2; 7 bases are a match to TRBD1. Germline CDR1 MNHEY, CDR2 SVGAGI. This CDR3 contains 14 residues. V shed 6 bases and J 8 bases; nucleotides not matched to a gene: 12. The CDR3 here is CASRQTGALSGYTF. In nucleotides, the CDR3 is TGTGCCAGCAGGCAAACAGGGGCCCTTTCAGGCTACACCTTC.

This chain joins TRBV9 and TRBJ1-1, with a weak D call TRBD1 (5 bases). This CDR3 has 14 amino acids. Germline V gene sequence: CDR1 SGDLS, CDR2 YYNGEE. V lost 0 bases, J lost 7 bases, and 13 bases lay in between. This CDR3 is CASSVEVGEVEAFF. The DNA of the CDR3 is TGTGCCAGCAGCGTAGAGGTAGGGGAGGTTGAAGCTTTCTTT. Drawing the rest from reference TRBV9 and TRBJ1-1, the complete variable domain is DSGVTQTPKHLITATGQRVTLRCSPRSGDLSVYWYQQSLDQGLQFLIQYYNGEERAKGNILERFSAQQFPDLHSELNLSSLELGDSALYFCASSVEVGEVEAFFGQGTRLTVV.

The rearrangement uses TRBV30 and TRBJ1-5; possibly TRBD1 for D (6 bases). This CDR3 contains 13 residues. CDR1 is GTSNPN, CDR2 SVGIG, per germline (reference sequence). V lost 4 bases to trimming and J lost 5 bases, with 12 bases between them. The DNA for the CDR3 is TGTGCCTGGAATCGGGGGGGCGATCAGCCCCAGCATTTT. The encoded protein is CAWNRGGDQPQHF. Based on the CDR3 plus reference TRBV30 and TRBJ1-5, the full variable domain is SQTIHQWPATLVQPVGSPLSLECTVEGTSNPNLYWYRQAAGRGLQLLFYSVGIGQISSEVPQNLSASRPQDRQFILSSKKLLLSDSGFYLCAWNRGGDQPQHFGDGTRLSIL.

V usage is TRBV9 and J usage is TRBJ2-1, with D maybe TRBD2 (6 bases). The ends were cut back, 3 bases at V and 6 bases at J, with 19 bases in the middle. The CDR3 has 16 residues. Germline CDR1 is SGDLS and CDR2 is YYNGEE. The CDR3 sequence: CASSGRDGGLGNEQFF. In DNA form, the CDR3 reads TGTGCCAGCAGCGGACGAGACGGGGGTCTAGGCAATGAGCAGTTCTTC.

The V gene is TRBV30, the J gene TRBJ2-1; D gene ambiguous. The germline V gene has CDR1 GTSNPN and CDR2 SVGIG (reference sequence). V was trimmed by 1 base and J by 6 bases, leaving 10 bases between them. The CDR3 is 13 residues long. CDR3 region: CAWSALLSNEQFF. The DNA for the CDR3 is TGTGCCTGGAGTGCCCTACTGAGCAATGAGCAGTTCTTC.

V usage is TRBV11-3 and J usage is TRBJ1-6; D unclear. V lost 1 base to trimming and J lost 13 bases, with 11 bases between them. The length of the CDR3 is 13 residues. Germline values: CDR1 SGHNT, CDR2 YENEEA. CDR3 amino acids: CASSLAPGRPLHF. As DNA, the CDR3 is TGTGCCAGCAGCTTAGCCCCCGGGAGGCCCCTCCACTTT.

The rearrangement joins TRBV19 to TRBJ2-5, with TRBD2 identical over 9 bases. Looked up from germline, CDR1 is LNHDA and CDR2 is SQIVND (reference sequence). The CDR3 spans 17 residues. With V trimmed by 5 bases and J by 2 bases, 12 bases remained unmatched. CDR3 region: CASSVDPGTSWQETQYF. The DNA of the CDR3 is TGTGCCAGTAGTGTTGACCCCGGGACTAGCTGGCAAGAGACCCAGTACTTC. Full variable domain (outside the CDR3, taken from reference TRBV19 and TRBJ2-5): DGGITQSPKYLFRKEGQNVTLSCEQNLNHDAMYWYRQDPGQGLRLIYYSQIVNDFQKGDIAEGYSVSREKKESFPLTVTSAQKNPTAFYLCASSVDPGTSWQETQYFGPGTRLLVL.